This T cell receptor beta chain derives from a study of cytotoxic CD8 clonotypes in ibrutinib-treated CLL. Assay: immunoSEQ multiplex PCR; the TCRdb copy retains only in-frame clones and omits some. The sample includes fewer than 25,000 clones, roughly 65% of them seen just once. The V gene's germline CDR1 is SGHNT and CDR2 YENEEA. The V and J ends lost 1 base and 6 bases respectively, with 12 bases between them. CDR3 length: 14 residues. The chain uses TRBV11-3 and TRBJ1-1, with a weak D call TRBD1 (5 bases). The source is a human donor with chronic lymphocytic leukemia. The sequences come from PBMCs, collected after 24 months of ibrutinib treatment. The CDR3, as DNA: TGTGCCAGCAGCTTAGGGGGCCCGGGAGCTGAAGCTTTCTTT. Translation: CASSLGGPGAEAFF.